This TCR beta chain was obtained from a study of T-cell reconstitution after alpha-beta-depleted transplantation in children. The study's findings and limits: The main origin of T-cell counts and diversity one year after transplant was newly produced T cells.

TCRbeta library construction was performed incorporating unique molecular identifiers. TCRdb passed the PCR reads through MiXCR, listing each CDR3 protein once. Here the sample spans about 77,000 distinct CDR3 sequences, 15% to 20% being singletons. V was cut by 5 bases and J by 0 bases, with 5 bases left in between. The CDR3 extends over 13 amino acids. Germline V gene data show CDR1 as MDHEN and CDR2 as SYDVKM. There are many counts of this clonotype. The target antigen is unknown. This sequence joins TRBV28 and TRBJ1-3; D gene uncertain. The TCR was taken from a male patient aged 2 to 9 who had a stem cell transplant for acute lymphoblastic leukemia, so the T cells may come from the graft donor. Specimen: PBMCs, mostly from graft donor cells, collected 360 days after TCRalphabeta/CD19-depleted stem cell transplant. CDR3: CASSRFSGNTIYF. CDR3 DNA: TGTGCCAGCAGTCGATTCTCTGGAAACACCATATATTTT.